This is a list of T cell receptor beta chains from one sample in a study of cytomegalovirus exposure and HLA in healthy donors. Assay used: immunoSEQ multiplex PCR; TCRdb lists only in-frame clones, some missing. The sample contains some 66,000 clones, approximately 78% of which appear only once. Sequences were obtained from PBMCs. The receptors come from a man between 40 and 49 years old in good health and CMV-seronegative. Each CDR3 is given without its conserved first and last residue.

TRBJ2-5,TRBV11-3,ASSLAGTETQY
TRBJ1-1,TRBV2,ASRPRGTGNTEAF
TRBJ2-5,TRBV18,ASSPFSQSLETQY
TRBJ2-1,TRBV29-1,SVASTSGSGHEQF
TRBJ2-5,TRBV6-1,ASNRDRGGETQY
TRBJ2-3,TRBV10-1,ASSEYAGMADTQY
TRBJ2-7,TRBV28,ASSYHRRGGLEQY
TRBJ2-3,TRBV2,ASSGGQGPDTQY
TRBJ2-1,TRBV18,ASSPSGLWILSYNEQF
TRBJ2-1,TRBV29-1,SVESRQGAEGYNEQF
TRBJ2-1,TRBV5-1,ASSLGGTGQNNEQF
TRBJ2-1,TRBV10-2,ASSPASGGANEQF
TRBJ2-3,TRBV5-1,ASSSGTSGGDTQY
TRBJ1-1,TRBV18,ASSSQRNTEAF
TRBJ2-1,TRBV19,ASSIDLLGKGSNEQF
TRBJ2-1,TRBV4-1,ASSSRGGESYNEQF
TRBJ2-7,TRBV6-1,ASSKHGTSYEQY
TRBJ2-3,TRBV5-6,ASSFGGRTDTQY
TRBJ2-5,TRBV14,ASSQGWAGGPETQY
TRBJ2-2,TRBV7-3,ASSSEGASGELF
TRBJ2-7,TRBV6-1,ASSRRVSREYEQY
TRBJ2-7,TRBV6-1,ASFFKQKAAYEQY
TRBJ1-1,TRBV5-4,ASSLAKGGNTEAF
TRBJ2-1,TRBV11-3,ASRTGGNEQF
TRBJ2-2,TRBV19,ASSIRSGGPTGELF
TRBJ2-7,TRBV27,ASSLKGTGIYEQY
TRBJ1-3,TRBV9,ASSVGDLRTASGNTIY
-,TRBV10-1,ATSELSGTGYEQY
TRBJ2-7,TRBV6-5,ASSYSSRGDYEQY
TRBJ2-7,TRBV7-9,ASSTGTSGSYEQY